This entry is about one T cell receptor (beta chain). Antigen specificity is unknown. This sample was taken from a study of shared clonotypes between healthy human individuals. Caucasian adults residing in Nashville, Tennessee made up all the donors. Points from the study as a whole: A handful of donors showed sharing of approximately 5% of naive CD4 clonotypes. Relative to memory subsets, naive subsets generally showed larger estimated richness.

Several immunoSEQ plates received, in even portions, the genomic DNA of each subset. Some clones are missing from TCRdb's copy, which holds only in-frame ones; the method was immunoSEQ multiplex PCR. The data show roughly 720,000 clones, 90% seen once. This CDR3 is 17 amino acids long. CDR1 is SGHTA and CDR2 is FQGTGA in the germline V gene. The V gene lost 8 bases and the J gene lost 1 base, with 23 bases spanning the gap. This receptor was taken from a young man in good health. Some clones in this sample may be carry-over from other donors' samples. The sequenced sample consisted of memory CD8+ T cells from PBMCs. Indicated subset: CD45RO+ cells pooled with CCR7-negative TemRA cells. The chain has TRBV7-3 and TRBJ1-1; D gene uncertain. The CDR3 loop reads CASQPLRRAPGNTEAFF. CDR3 nucleotides: TGTGCCAGCCAACCTTTACGAAGAGCCCCGGGGAACACTGAAGCTTTCTTT.